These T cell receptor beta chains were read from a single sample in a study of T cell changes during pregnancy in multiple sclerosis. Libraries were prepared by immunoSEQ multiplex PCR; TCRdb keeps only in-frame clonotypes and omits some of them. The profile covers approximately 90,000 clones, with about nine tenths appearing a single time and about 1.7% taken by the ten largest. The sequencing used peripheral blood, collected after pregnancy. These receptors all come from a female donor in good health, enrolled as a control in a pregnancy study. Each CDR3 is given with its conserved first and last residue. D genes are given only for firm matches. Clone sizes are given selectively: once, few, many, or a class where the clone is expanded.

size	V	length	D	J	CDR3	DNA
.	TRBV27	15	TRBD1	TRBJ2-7	CASSPPGQGGYEQYF	TGTGCCAGCAGCCCCCCGGGACAGGGAGGCTACGAGCAGTACTTC
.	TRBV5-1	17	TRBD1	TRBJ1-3	CASSLVVQGASGNTIYF	TGCGCCAGCAGCTTGGTGGTTCAGGGGGCCTCTGGAAACACCATATATTTT
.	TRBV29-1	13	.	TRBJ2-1	CSAVVGAVAEQFF	TGCAGCGCTGTCGTGGGGGCTGTCGCCGAGCAGTTCTTC
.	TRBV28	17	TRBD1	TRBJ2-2	CASKNSRGQVDTGELFF	TGTGCCAGCAAAAATTCCAGGGGGCAGGTAGACACCGGGGAGCTGTTTTTT
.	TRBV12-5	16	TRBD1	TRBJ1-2	CASGLGQGGLYYGYTF	TGTGCTAGTGGTTTGGGACAGGGTGGGCTGTACTATGGCTACACCTTC
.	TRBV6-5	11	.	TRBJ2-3	CATSFKDTQYF	TGTGCCACTTCCTTTAAAGATACGCAGTATTTT
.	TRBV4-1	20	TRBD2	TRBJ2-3	CASSQVGIAGPSLNTDTQYF	TGCGCCAGCAGCCAAGTGGGAATAGCGGGGCCCTCCCTTAACACAGATACGCAGTATTTT
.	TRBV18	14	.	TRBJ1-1	CASRAVTGNTEAFF	TGTGCCAGCCGGGCGGTGACAGGGAACACTGAAGCTTTCTTT
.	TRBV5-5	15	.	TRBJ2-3	CASSLHRAGTDTQYF	TGTGCCAGCAGCTTGCACAGGGCCGGCACAGATACGCAGTATTTT
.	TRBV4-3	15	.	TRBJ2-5	CASSQDWGAQETQYF	TGCGCCAGCAGCCAAGATTGGGGAGCCCAAGAGACCCAGTACTTC
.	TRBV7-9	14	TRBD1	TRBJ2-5	CASSQRQGQETQYF	TGTGCCAGCAGCCAACGACAGGGCCAAGAGACCCAGTACTTC
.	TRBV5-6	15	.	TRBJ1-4	CASSWGQGAHEKLFF	TGTGCCAGCAGTTGGGGTCAGGGTGCACATGAAAAACTGTTTTTT
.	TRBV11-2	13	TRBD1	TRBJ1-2	CASSQGQIEAYTF	TGTGCCAGCAGCCAGGGACAGATAGAGGCCTACACCTTC
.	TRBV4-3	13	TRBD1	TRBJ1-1	CASSLQGAAEAFF	TGCGCCAGCAGCCTCCAGGGGGCCGCTGAAGCTTTCTTT
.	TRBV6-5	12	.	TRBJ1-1	CASSSENTEAFF	TGTGCCAGCAGTTCAGAGAACACTGAAGCTTTCTTT
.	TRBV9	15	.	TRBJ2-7	CASSVRGESSYEQYF	TGTGCCAGCAGCGTACGCGGGGAGAGCTCCTACGAGCAGTACTTC
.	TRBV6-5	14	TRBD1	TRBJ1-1	CASIPRQGGTEAFF	TGTGCCAGCATCCCAAGACAGGGCGGGACTGAAGCTTTCTTT
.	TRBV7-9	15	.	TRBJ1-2	CASSLAGGAGYGYTF	TGTGCCAGCAGCTTAGCGGGGGGGGCGGGCTATGGCTACACCTTC
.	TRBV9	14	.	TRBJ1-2	CASSVGRDTRYYTF	TGTGCCAGCAGCGTAGGAAGGGACACCCGTTACTACACCTTC
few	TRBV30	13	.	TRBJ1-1	CAWRVDTRFEAFF	TGTGCCTGGAGGGTTGACACGCGATTTGAAGCTTTCTTT
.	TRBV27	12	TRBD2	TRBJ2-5	CASSFWGGTQYF	TGTGCCAGCAGTTTTTGGGGGGGGACCCAGTACTTC
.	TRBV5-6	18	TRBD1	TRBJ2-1	CASSPTTIDRGAPNEQFF	TGTGCCAGCAGCCCCACCACCATAGACAGGGGGGCCCCCAATGAGCAGTTCTTC
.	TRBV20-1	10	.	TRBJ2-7	CSARRGRQYF	TGCAGTGCTAGAAGGGGGAGGCAGTACTTC
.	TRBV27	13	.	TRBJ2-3	CASTLGSTDTQYF	TGTGCCAGCACCCTCGGGAGCACAGATACGCAGTATTTT
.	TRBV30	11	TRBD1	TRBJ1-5	CAWSGQGAQHF	TGTGCCTGGAGCGGACAGGGGGCCCAGCATTTT
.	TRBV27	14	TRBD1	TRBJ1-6	CASSSGQANSPLHF	TGTGCCAGCAGCTCGGGACAGGCTAATTCACCCCTCCACTTT
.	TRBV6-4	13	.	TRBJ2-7	CASSELIGSEQYF	TGTGCCAGCAGTGAGTTAATCGGGAGTGAGCAGTACTTC